Listed below are T cell receptor beta chains from one sample, sequenced in a study of blood T cell repertoires in COVID-19. Libraries were prepared by immunoSEQ multiplex PCR; TCRdb keeps only in-frame clonotypes and omits some of them. The sample includes fewer than 450,000 clones, 91% of them seen just once. Sequenced material: peripheral blood. The origin of the receptors is a woman between 18 and 29 years old who had recovered from COVID-19. Both conserved end residues are part of each CDR3. D genes are given only for firm matches. Size values are once, few and many counts, or a class for expanded clones, and some rows have none.

v_call d_call clone_size cdr3_aa
TRBV18 TRBD2 . CASSPPQAGLFF
TRBV5-1 TRBD1 . CASSSQGAGNTIYF
TRBV24-1 TRBD2 . CATSDRTRGQETQYF
TRBV3-1/TRBV3-2 . . CASSQQVGGWTGELFF
TRBV6-2/TRBV6-3 TRBD1 few CASSPRGEGAQPQHF
TRBV15 . . CATSRGATSHNEQFF
TRBV19 TRBD2 . CASNPGHGTSGLTRFF
TRBV2 TRBD1 . CASSEWETGYGYTF
TRBV19 . . CASSPRGVRQPQHF
TRBV7-9 . . CASSLGRHSGNTIYF
TRBV24-1 . once CATSDRLGDEQFF
TRBV6-5 TRBD1 . CASSRDRVNQPQHF
TRBV28 TRBD1 . CASSLDRGRETQYF
TRBV7-9 . . CASSLDEAPWNGYTF
TRBV19 . . CASRPIPGDTQYF
TRBV12-5 . . CASGPPGWEGGEKLFF
TRBV18 . . CASSPPLIANIRNEQFF
TRBV7-9 . . CASSPSGSGNIYGYTF
TRBV5-4 . . CASSLSLGGSEKLFF
TRBV6-5 TRBD1 . CASGQVTLGRHF
TRBV4-3 . . CASSQDLQETDTQYF
TRBV9 TRBD1 . CASSVQGQGDYNEQFF
TRBV29-1 TRBD1 . CSVTGQGNTEAFF
TRBV2 . once CASSDGGASYNEQFF
TRBV3-1/TRBV3-2 . . CASSPRGSSYNEQFF
TRBV6-2/TRBV6-3 TRBD1 . CASSYSGDRGTEAFF
TRBV5-4 TRBD2 . CASSSSGGRETQYF
TRBV9 TRBD2 . CASSGARSAGGGNEQFF
TRBV6-2/TRBV6-3 TRBD1 . CASSMTGRVTEAFF
TRBV2 . . CASGLADQETQYF
TRBV16 . . CASSQARGAKNIQYF
TRBV7-9 TRBD2 . CASSPGTSGYNEQFF
TRBV27 . . CASSLAYLPNTEAFF
TRBV5-4 . . CASSLGFAGSTDTQYF
TRBV9 TRBD1 . CASSASGTDTDTQYF
TRBV10-3 . . CAISLDSSTDTQYF
TRBV7-9 TRBD2 . CASSGRAGGPAETQYF
TRBV5-1 TRBD1 once CASSLVGDRGPGGDTEAFF
TRBV19 . few CASSIDLLGGSGANVLTF
TRBV19 TRBD1 once CASSPHDRDHTYGYTF
TRBV7-9 . . CASSLTSTGTKRLNEQFF
TRBV11-3 . . CASRISGGDTGELFF
TRBV5-6 . . CASSLALGGGYTF
TRBV7-2 . . CASSLVHSVGAPYGYTF
TRBV19 TRBD1 . CASSRGQGTDTQYF
TRBV5-1 . . CASSTLPGDTEAFF
TRBV10-3 TRBD1 once CAISPRQGSMNTEAFF
TRBV29-1 TRBD1 . CSVEDPRQGVMDTQYF